This is a list of T cell receptor beta chains from one sample in a study of Graves' ophthalmopathy and Graves' hyperthyroidism. TCRdb re-analysed the multiplex PCR reads in MiXCR, keeping a single row per CDR3 protein. The table has around 1.1 million distinct CDR3 sequences, less than 45% seen once; the top ten hold 8.5% to 14%. Sequences were obtained from peripheral blood or thyroid tissue (not recorded which). The source of these receptors is an adult man with Graves' hyperthyroidism. Both conserved end residues are trimmed from each CDR3.

v_call cdr3_aa
TRBV7-2 ASRFARRAETQY
TRBV29-1 SASSGANTGELF
TRBV11-2 ASSLVPGEVQANYGYT
TRBV2 ASSGQGSQETQY
TRBV29-1 SVLPAGLETQY
TRBV10-3 VSSYSTGGSSRANVLT
TRBV19 ASSSRTQGTEAF
TRBV24-1 ATSDLGSGVTDTQY
TRBV30 AWSTAPNNYGYT
TRBV4-3 ASSQDPVGEAF
TRBV7-8 ASSRQGAEQY
TRBV7-9 ASSLVGQGFMSTEAF
TRBV12-3/TRBV12-4 ASSQRQGIEQY
TRBV5-5 ASILGTGLFYEQY
TRBV7-2 ASSRPWGQGGYT
TRBV25-1 ASSSLSIPGAQDQPQH
TRBV28 ASSRADRVSQPQH
TRBV10-3 AISEGQDGQPQH
TRBV4-1 ASSQTNSRAF
TRBV6-5 ASRNKAGGSYEQY